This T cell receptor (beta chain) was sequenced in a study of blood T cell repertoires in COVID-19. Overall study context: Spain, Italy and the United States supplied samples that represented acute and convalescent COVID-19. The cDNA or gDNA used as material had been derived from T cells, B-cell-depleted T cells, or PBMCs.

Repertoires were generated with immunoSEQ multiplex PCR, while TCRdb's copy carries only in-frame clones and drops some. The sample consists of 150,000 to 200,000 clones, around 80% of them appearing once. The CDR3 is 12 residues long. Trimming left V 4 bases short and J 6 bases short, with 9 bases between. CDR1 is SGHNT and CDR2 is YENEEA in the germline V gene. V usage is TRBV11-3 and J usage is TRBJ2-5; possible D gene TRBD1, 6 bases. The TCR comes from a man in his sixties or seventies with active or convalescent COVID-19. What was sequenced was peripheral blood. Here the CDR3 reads CASSSDRQTQYF. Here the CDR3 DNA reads TGTGCCAGCAGCTCCGACAGGCAGACCCAGTACTTC.